These 4 T cell receptor beta chains were sequenced from one sample in a study of blood T cell repertoires in COVID-19. Clones were sequenced by immunoSEQ multiplex PCR, and TCRdb holds only the in-frame ones, with some missing. The sample includes tens of thousands of clones, roughly 90% of them seen just once. The sequenced sample was peripheral blood. Every receptor here comes from a middle-aged man with active COVID-19.

This clone has just a few counts. The rearrangement links TRBV9 to TRBJ1-1, with D maybe TRBD1 (5 bases). Trimming left V 4 bases short and J 4 bases short, with 26 bases between. This CDR3 has 18 amino acids. The germline V gene encodes CDR1 SGDLS and CDR2 YYNGEE. CDR3 sequence: CASSSGRGTGLFSTEAFF. In DNA, the CDR3 is TGTGCCAGCAGCTCGGGGCGGGGGACGGGTTTATTCAGCACTGAAGCTTTCTTT.

This clone was seen only once. The rearrangement uses TRBV27 and TRBJ1-4; 7 bases map to TRBD1. The CDR3 is 18 amino acids. V was pared by 5 bases and J by 5 bases, with 17 bases of the junction left unmatched. Germline V gene sequence: CDR1 MNHEY, CDR2 SMNVEV (reference sequence). The CDR3: CASSPLQGGRLINEKLFF. For the CDR3, the DNA is TGTGCCAGCAGTCCCCTCCAAGGGGGCCGGCTGATCAATGAAAAACTGTTTTTT.

The gene calls are TRBV19 and TRBJ1-5; 9 bases match TRBD1. The V segment lost 8 bases and the J segment 5 bases; nucleotides outside the gene matches: 7. Germline loops: CDR1 LNHDA, CDR2 SQIVND (reference sequence). The CDR3 has 14 amino acids. The CDR3 DNA sequence: TGTGCCAGTCAAGGACAGGGGATACATCAGCCCCAGCATTTT. Residues: CASQGQGIHQPQHF. The variable domain in full, completed from reference TRBV19 and TRBJ1-5, reads DGGITQSPKYLFRKEGQNVTLSCEQNLNHDAMYWYRQDPGQGLRLIYYSQIVNDFQKGDIAEGYSVSREKKESFPLTVTSAQKNPTAFYLCASQGQGIHQPQHFGDGTRLSIL.

The chain has TRBV7-8 and TRBJ1-1, with D unclear. Germline V CDR1 and CDR2: SGHVS, FQNEAQ. Trimming removed 8 bases at V and 0 bases at J, with 16 bases between. CDR3 length equals 15 residues. This CDR3 is CASAPAARVNTEAFF. The CDR3 DNA reads TGTGCCAGCGCCCCTGCGGCGCGGGTGAACACTGAAGCTTTCTTT.